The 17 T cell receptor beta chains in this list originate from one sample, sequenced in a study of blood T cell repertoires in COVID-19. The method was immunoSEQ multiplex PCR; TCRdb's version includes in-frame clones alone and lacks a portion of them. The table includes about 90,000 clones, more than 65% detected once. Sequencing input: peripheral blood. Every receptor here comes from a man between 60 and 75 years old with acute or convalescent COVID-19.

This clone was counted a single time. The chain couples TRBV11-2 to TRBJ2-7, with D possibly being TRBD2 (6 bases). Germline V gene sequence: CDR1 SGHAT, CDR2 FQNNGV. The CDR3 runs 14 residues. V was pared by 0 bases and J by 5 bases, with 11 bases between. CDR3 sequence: CASSLERDFNEQYF. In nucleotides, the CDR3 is TGTGCCAGCAGCTTAGAAAGGGACTTCAACGAGCAGTACTTC. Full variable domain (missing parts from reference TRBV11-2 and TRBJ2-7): EAGVAQSPRYKIIEKRQSVAFWCNPISGHATLYWYQQILGQGPKLLIQFQNNGVVDDSQLPKDRFSAERLKGVDSTLKIQPAKLEDSAVYLCASSLERDFNEQYFGPGTRLTVT.

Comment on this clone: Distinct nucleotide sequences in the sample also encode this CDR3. For the CDR3, the DNA is TGTGCCAGCAGCCCCTACTATAATTCACCCCTCCACTTT. Its translation: CASSPYYNSPLHF. The rearrangement uses TRBV7-3 and TRBJ1-6; D gene uncertain. The CDR3 is 13 amino acids. Germline CDR1 is SGHTA and CDR2 is FQGTGA. Trimming took 5 bases from V and 3 from J, leaving 5 bases between them.

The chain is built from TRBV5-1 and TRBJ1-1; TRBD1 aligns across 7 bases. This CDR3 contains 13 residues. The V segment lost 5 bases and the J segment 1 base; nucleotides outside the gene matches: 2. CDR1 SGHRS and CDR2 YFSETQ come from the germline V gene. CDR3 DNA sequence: TGCGCCAGCAGAGGGACAGCGAACACTGAAGCTTTCTTT. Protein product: CASRGTANTEAFF.

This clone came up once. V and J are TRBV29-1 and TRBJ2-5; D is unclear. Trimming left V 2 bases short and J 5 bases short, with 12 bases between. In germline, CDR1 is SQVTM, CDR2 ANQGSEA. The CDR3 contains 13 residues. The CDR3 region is CSVEPQTSETQYF. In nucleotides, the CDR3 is TGCAGCGTTGAACCACAGACCTCGGAGACCCAGTACTTC.

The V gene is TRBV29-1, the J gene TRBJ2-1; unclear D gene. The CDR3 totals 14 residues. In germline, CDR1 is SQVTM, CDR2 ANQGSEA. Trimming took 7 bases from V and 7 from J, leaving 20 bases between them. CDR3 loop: CSALIDTGRNEQFF. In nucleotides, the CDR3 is TGCAGCGCACTGATAGACACCGGAAGGAATGAGCAGTTCTTC.

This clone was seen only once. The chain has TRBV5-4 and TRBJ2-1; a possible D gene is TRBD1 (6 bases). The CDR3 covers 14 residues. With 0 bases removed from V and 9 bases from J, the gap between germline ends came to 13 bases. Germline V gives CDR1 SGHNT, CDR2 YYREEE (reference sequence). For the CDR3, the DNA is TGTGCCAGCAGCTTGGCCGTGGGGGCAGGTGAGCAGTTCTTC. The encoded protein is CASSLAVGAGEQFF. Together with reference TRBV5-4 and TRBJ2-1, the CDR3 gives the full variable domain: ETGVTQSPTHLIKTRGQQVTLRCSSQSGHNTVSWYQQALGQGPQFIFQYYREEENGRGNFPPRFSGLQFPNYSSELNVNALELDDSALYLCASSLAVGAGEQFFGPGTRLTVL.

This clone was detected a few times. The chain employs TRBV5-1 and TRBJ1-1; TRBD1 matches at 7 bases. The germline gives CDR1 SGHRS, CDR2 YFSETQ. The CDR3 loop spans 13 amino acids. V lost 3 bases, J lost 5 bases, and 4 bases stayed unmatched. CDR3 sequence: CASSWSGGTEAFF. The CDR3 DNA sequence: TGCGCCAGCAGCTGGTCAGGGGGGACTGAAGCTTTCTTT.

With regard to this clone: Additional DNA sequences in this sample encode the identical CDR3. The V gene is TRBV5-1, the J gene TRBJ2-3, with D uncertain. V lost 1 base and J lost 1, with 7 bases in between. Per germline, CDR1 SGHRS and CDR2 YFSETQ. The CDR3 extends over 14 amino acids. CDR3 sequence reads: CASSLSRGTDTQYF. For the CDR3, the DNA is TGCGCCAGCAGCTTGTCCCGGGGCACAGATACGCAGTATTTT.

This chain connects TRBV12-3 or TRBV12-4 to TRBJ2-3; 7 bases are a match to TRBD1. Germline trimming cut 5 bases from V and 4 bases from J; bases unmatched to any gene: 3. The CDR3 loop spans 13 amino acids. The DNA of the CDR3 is TGTGCCAGCAGTCTGGGACAGCCAGATACGCAGTATTTT. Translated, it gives CASSLGQPDTQYF.

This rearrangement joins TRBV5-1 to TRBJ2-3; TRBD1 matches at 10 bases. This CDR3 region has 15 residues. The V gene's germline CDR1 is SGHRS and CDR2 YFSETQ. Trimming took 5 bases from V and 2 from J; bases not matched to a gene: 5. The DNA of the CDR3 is TGCGCCAGCAGAGCGGACAGGGGGGTCACAGATACGCAGTATTTT. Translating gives CASRADRGVTDTQYF.

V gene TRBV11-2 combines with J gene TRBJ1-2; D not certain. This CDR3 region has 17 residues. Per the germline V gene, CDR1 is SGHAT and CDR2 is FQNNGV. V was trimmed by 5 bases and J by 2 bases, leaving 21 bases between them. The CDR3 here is CASSPLGRAQTNYGYTF. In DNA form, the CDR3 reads TGTGCCAGCAGCCCCTTAGGGCGGGCCCAGACAAACTATGGCTACACCTTC.

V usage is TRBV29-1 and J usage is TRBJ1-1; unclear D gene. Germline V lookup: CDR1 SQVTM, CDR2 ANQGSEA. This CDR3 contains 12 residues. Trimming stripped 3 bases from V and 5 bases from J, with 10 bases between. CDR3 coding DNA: TGCAGCGTTGAGGTGGCGGGGACTGAAGCTTTCTTT. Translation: CSVEVAGTEAFF.

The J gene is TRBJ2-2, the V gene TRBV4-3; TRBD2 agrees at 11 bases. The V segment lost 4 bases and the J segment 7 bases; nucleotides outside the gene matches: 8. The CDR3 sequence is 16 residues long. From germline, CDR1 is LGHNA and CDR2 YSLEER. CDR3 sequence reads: CASSPRLAGGGGELFF. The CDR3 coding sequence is TGCGCCAGCAGCCCCCGCCTAGCGGGGGGAGGCGGGGAGCTGTTTTTT.

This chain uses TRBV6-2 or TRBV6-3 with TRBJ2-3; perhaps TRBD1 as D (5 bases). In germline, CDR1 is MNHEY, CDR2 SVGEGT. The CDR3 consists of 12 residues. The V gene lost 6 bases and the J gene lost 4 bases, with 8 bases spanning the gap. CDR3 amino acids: CASSSTADTQYF. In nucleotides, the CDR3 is TGTGCCAGCAGCTCGACAGCAGATACGCAGTATTTT.

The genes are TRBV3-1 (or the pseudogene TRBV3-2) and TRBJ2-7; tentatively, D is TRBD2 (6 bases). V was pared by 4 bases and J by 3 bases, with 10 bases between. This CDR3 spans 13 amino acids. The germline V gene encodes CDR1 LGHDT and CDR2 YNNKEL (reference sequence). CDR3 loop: CASSRGLNYEQYF. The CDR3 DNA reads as TGTGCCAGCAGCCGGGGACTGAACTACGAGCAGTACTTC.

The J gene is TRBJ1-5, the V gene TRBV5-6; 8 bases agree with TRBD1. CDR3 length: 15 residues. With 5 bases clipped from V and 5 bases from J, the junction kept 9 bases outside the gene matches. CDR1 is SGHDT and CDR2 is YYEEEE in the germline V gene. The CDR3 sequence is CASSFGTGQYQPQHF. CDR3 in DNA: TGTGCCAGCAGTTTCGGGACAGGCCAATATCAGCCCCAGCATTTT.

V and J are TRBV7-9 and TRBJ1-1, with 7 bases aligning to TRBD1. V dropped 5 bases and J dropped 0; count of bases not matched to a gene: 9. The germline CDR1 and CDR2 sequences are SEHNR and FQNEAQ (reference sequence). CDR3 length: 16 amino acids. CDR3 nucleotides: TGTGCCAGCAGCCCTGTAAACAGGGGTGTGAACACTGAAGCTTTCTTT. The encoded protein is CASSPVNRGVNTEAFF.